This is a list of T cell receptor beta chains from one sample in a study of response to subunit inactivated influenza vaccine. TCRdb processed the RT-PCR reads anew with MiXCR; each CDR3 protein has one entry. The table shows roughly 550,000 distinct CDR3 sequences, with approximately 22% occurring only once. The sample was also linked to a second study, of T cells expressing NK-cell markers.

The sample consisted of CD4+ T cells sorted from PBMCs, taken roughly 12 days after vaccination. The receptors here all came from a man aged 50 or older who received an inactivated influenza vaccine. The CDR3 runs from the conserved cysteine through the conserved F or W. The D gene is left open where the match is weak. Only part of the rows carry a size: once, few, many, or a class if the clone is expanded.

D: NA; size: NA; V: TRBV10-3; J: TRBJ2-1; CDR3: CAISVQNNEQFF; DNA: TGTGCCATCAGTGTCCAGAACAATGAGCAGTTCTTC
D: NA; size: NA; V: TRBV5-5; J: TRBJ2-7; CDR3: CASSFGGGRERDF; DNA: TGTGCCAGCAGCTTTGGCGGGGGCAGGGAAAGGGACTTC
D: NA; size: NA; V: TRBV5-5; J: TRBJ1-2; CDR3: CASSLTNFGGDYGYTF; DNA: TGTGCCAGCAGCTTGACGAACTTCGGTGGGGACTATGGCTACACCTTC
D: NA; size: NA; V: TRBV10-3; J: TRBJ2-1; CDR3: CAISDELPNNEQFF; DNA: TGTGCCATCAGTGATGAACTACCAAACAATGAGCAGTTCTTC
D: TRBD2; size: NA; V: TRBV15; J: TRBJ2-4; CDR3: CATSRTPLAEKNIQYF; DNA: TGTGCCACCAGCAGAACCCCCCTAGCGGAAAAAAACATTCAGTACTTC
D: NA; size: NA; V: TRBV4-2; J: TRBJ2-7; CDR3: CASSQERVQSYEQYF; DNA: TGTGCCAGCAGCCAAGAGCGGGTGCAGTCCTACGAGCAGTACTTC
D: NA; size: NA; V: TRBV11-2; J: TRBJ1-2; CDR3: CASSPLGTNYGYTF; DNA: TGTGCCAGCAGCCCCCTGGGGACTAACTATGGCTACACCTTC
D: NA; size: NA; V: TRBV7-8; J: TRBJ1-5; CDR3: CASSPGYRNQPQHF; DNA: TGTGCCAGCAGCCCCGGGTATCGCAATCAGCCCCAGCATTTT
D: NA; size: few; V: TRBV6-1; J: TRBJ2-7; CDR3: CASRGNTGYYEQYF; DNA: TGTGCCAGCAGGGGGAATACAGGGTACTACGAGCAGTACTTC
D: NA; size: NA; V: TRBV6-5; J: TRBJ2-1; CDR3: CASRLAEGTYNEQFF; DNA: TGTGCCAGCAGGTTAGCGGAGGGGACCTACAATGAGCAGTTCTTC
D: NA; size: few; V: TRBV5-1; J: TRBJ2-2; CDR3: CASSLVGPTNTGELFF; DNA: TGCGCCAGCAGCTTGGTGGGGCCCACGAACACCGGGGAGCTGTTTTTT
D: NA; size: NA; V: TRBV3-1; J: TRBJ1-5; CDR3: CASSLGWGGQPQHF; DNA: TGTGCCAGCAGCCTCGGGTGGGGTGGGCAGCCCCAGCATTTT
D: NA; size: NA; V: TRBV12-3/TRBV12-4; J: TRBJ2-3; CDR3: CASSQPDQGQYF; DNA: TGTGCCAGCAGCCAGCCGGACCAGGGGCAGTATTTT
D: NA; size: few; V: TRBV24-1; J: TRBJ1-1; CDR3: CATSDFGQGMNTEAFF; DNA: TGTGCCACCAGTGATTTTGGTCAGGGTATGAACACTGAAGCTTTCTTT
D: NA; size: few; V: TRBV19; J: TRBJ1-1; CDR3: CASSRIGGTEAFF; DNA: TGTGCCAGTAGTAGGATCGGCGGGACTGAAGCTTTCTTT
D: NA; size: NA; V: TRBV5-6; J: TRBJ2-7; CDR3: CASSLRLAEQYF; DNA: TGTGCCAGCAGCTTGAGGCTAGCTGAGCAGTACTTC
D: NA; size: NA; V: TRBV20-1; J: TRBJ2-3; CDR3: CSARASRGSTDTQYF; DNA: TGCAGTGCTAGAGCATCACGGGGCAGCACAGATACGCAGTATTTT
D: TRBD2; size: few; V: TRBV3-1; J: TRBJ2-1; CDR3: CASSQDASGPYNEQFF; DNA: TGTGCCAGCAGCCAAGATGCTAGCGGACCCTACAATGAGCAGTTCTTC
D: NA; size: NA; V: TRBV15; J: TRBJ1-3; CDR3: CATSRERGGSGNTIYF; DNA: TGTGCCACCAGCAGAGAAAGGGGGGGCTCTGGAAATACCATATATTTT
D: NA; size: few; V: TRBV5-1; J: TRBJ1-1; CDR3: CASSLDTGSGTEAFF; DNA: TGCGCCAGCAGCTTGGATACAGGGTCGGGGACTGAAGCTTTCTTT